The 28 T cell receptor beta chains reported below all come from one sample, sequenced in a study of blood T cells in healthy people across ages. The second PCR ran about 6 to 11 cycles with a sample-barcoded 5' primer and J-beta primers. TCRdb re-called the 5' RACE reads through MiXCR, storing one row per CDR3 protein. Among around 800,000 distinct CDR3 sequences listed, 20% to 30% were seen once. This sample was also put to use in a study of T cells of mothers and their children.

Sample: blood. These receptors all stem from a boy younger than 18 in good health.

This clonotype came up many times. Written as DNA, the CDR3 is TGTGCCAGCAGTTCCCGCGGAGGGGGGAGTGTTGAAAAACTGTTTTTT. This translates into CASSSRGGGSVEKLFF. V usage is TRBV12-3 or TRBV12-4 and J usage is TRBJ1-4; maybe TRBD1 (6 bases). CDR3 length: 16 residues. The V end was cut by 4 bases, the J end by 7 bases, with 19 bases between.

V and J are TRBV6-1 and TRBJ2-2, with 9 nucleotides matching TRBD2. The length of the CDR3 is 16 residues. Trimming at V came to 3 bases and at J to 7 bases, leaving 9 bases not matched to a gene. Per germline, CDR1 MNHNS and CDR2 SASEGT. CDR3 sequence: CASSDLLGLAGGELFF. The CDR3 DNA is TGTGCCAGCAGTGATCTACTGGGACTAGCTGGCGGGGAGCTGTTTTTT.

Only a few counts were recorded for this clonotype. This chain links TRBV3-1 with TRBJ2-7, with D possibly TRBD1 on 6 matching bases. Trimming pared 0 bases from V and 6 bases from J, leaving 9 bases between. This CDR3 region has 13 residues. Germline assignment: CDR1 LGHDT and CDR2 YNNKEL (reference sequence). The CDR3 DNA is TGTGCCAGCAGCCAAGAGGGCAGGGGCGAGCAGTACTTC. It codes for CASSQEGRGEQYF.

This clonotype was counted at least ten times. This sequence joins TRBV12-3 or TRBV12-4 and TRBJ2-7; TRBD1 matches 8 bases. The CDR3 is 15 amino acids. J lost 2 bases, V lost 3 bases, and 6 bases had no gene match. CDR3: CASSLPQGGTYEQYF. CDR3 coding DNA: TGTGCCAGCAGTTTGCCACAGGGGGGAACCTACGAGCAGTACTTC.

The chain combines TRBV12-3 or TRBV12-4 with TRBJ1-4; the D is unclear. Trimming cost V 8 bases and J 4 bases, with 8 bases left between them. The CDR3 is 12 residues long. CDR3 nucleotides: TGTGCCAGCGGCATAAATAATGAAAAACTGTTTTTT. It is translated as CASGINNEKLFF.

The sample holds a few counts of this clonotype. The chain joins TRBV29-1 to TRBJ2-3; D gene unclear. CDR3 length equals 10 residues. CDR1 is SQVTM and CDR2 is ANQGSEA in the germline V gene. V was trimmed by 8 bases and J by 4 bases, leaving 7 bases between them. The DNA of the CDR3 is TGCAGCTCCCTCGCAGATACGCAGTATTTT. It is translated as CSSLADTQYF.

This sequence joins TRBV28 and TRBJ2-1; unclear D gene. Trimming removed 6 bases from V and 4 bases from J, with 13 bases in between. This CDR3 is built from 14 residues. From germline, CDR1 is MDHEN and CDR2 SYDVKM. DNA for the CDR3: TGTGCCAGCAGCCCTACGCAGGAATACAATGAGCAGTTCTTC. Translating gives CASSPTQEYNEQFF.

J is TRBJ2-7 and V is TRBV27; TRBD1 matches at 10 bases. CDR1 is MNHEY and CDR2 is SMNVEV in the germline V gene (reference sequence). This CDR3 contains 15 residues. V dropped 2 bases and J dropped 3; count of bases not matched to a gene: 4. CDR3 sequence (DNA): TGTGCCAGCAGTTTAGGGACAGGGGAGGACTACGAGCAGTACTTC. Amino acids: CASSLGTGEDYEQYF.

This clonotype was observed a few times. In DNA form, the CDR3 reads TGTGCCAGCAGCCAAGATTCCAGGGCTGGCTATGGCTACACCTTC. Translated, it gives CASSQDSRAGYGYTF. This chain links TRBV3-1 with TRBJ1-2; maybe TRBD1 (5 bases). The germline gives CDR1 LGHDT, CDR2 YNNKEL (reference sequence). Trimming removed 0 bases from V and 4 bases from J, with 12 bases in between. The CDR3 is 15 amino acids.

The rearrangement uses TRBV6-5 and TRBJ1-4; no clear D. The CDR3 is made up of 15 amino acids. Germline CDR1 and CDR2: MNHEY and SVGAGI. V lost 5 bases, J lost 14 bases, and 24 bases lay in between. DNA for the CDR3: TGTGCCAGCAGTCCAGGATCTCCAGGAAAACAATATCTGTTTTTT. Residues: CASSPGSPGKQYLFF.

The chain carries TRBV4-1 and TRBJ2-7; the D gene is possibly TRBD2 (6 bases). The germline V gene has CDR1 MGHRA and CDR2 YSYEKL. The CDR3 loop spans 15 amino acids. V lost 4 bases and J 0 bases, leaving 13 bases between the germline ends. The CDR3 loop is CASSPRDSGSYEQYF. The CDR3 DNA follows: TGCGCCAGCAGCCCCCGGGACTCCGGCTCCTACGAGCAGTACTTC.

This clonotype was seen only a few times. CDR3 amino acids: CASEQGGETQYF. The DNA for the CDR3 is TGTGCCAGTGAACAGGGAGGAGAGACCCAGTACTTC. V usage is TRBV7-9 and J usage is TRBJ2-5; D tentatively reads TRBD1 or TRBD2 (6 bases each). Germline assignment: CDR1 SEHNR and CDR2 FQNEAQ (reference sequence). The CDR3 length is 12 residues. Deletions cut 9 bases from V and 4 bases from J, with 12 bases between.

The chain carries TRBV7-9 and TRBJ1-4, with D possibly TRBD1 on 5 matching bases. Deletions cut 1 base from V and 6 bases from J, with 12 bases between. The germline CDR1 and CDR2 sequences are SEHNR and FQNEAQ (reference sequence). The CDR3 extends over 15 amino acids. The CDR3 region is CASSLEGTEDEKLFF. The CDR3 DNA reads as TGTGCCAGCAGCTTAGAAGGGACGGAGGATGAAAAACTGTTTTTT.

This chain connects TRBV7-2 to TRBJ1-1; D unclear. Between the trimmed V and J ends, which lost 1 base and 4 bases, there was a span of 10 bases. The CDR3 consists of 14 residues. CDR1 is SGHTA, CDR2 FQGNSA, per germline. The CDR3 sequence: CASSLDWSATEAFF. The CDR3, as DNA: TGTGCCAGCAGCTTAGACTGGTCGGCCACTGAAGCTTTCTTT.

V usage is TRBV6-5 and J usage is TRBJ2-2, with D perhaps TRBD1 (5 bases). Trimming left V 7 bases short and J 4 bases short, with 16 bases between. The CDR3 is 15 amino acids. Germline CDR1 and CDR2: MNHEY and SVGAGI. CDR3 sequence reads: CASKGQGALTGELFF. In DNA form, the CDR3 reads TGTGCCAGCAAAGGGCAGGGCGCGCTCACCGGGGAGCTGTTTTTT.

As to this clonotype: Germline and junction disagree at one end, which may indicate a read error. The chain combines TRBV10-3 with TRBJ2-7; TRBD1 matches 7 bases. Germline CDR1 is ENHRY and CDR2 is SYGVKD. The CDR3 spans 15 residues. CDR3 DNA sequence: TGTGTCATCAGTGATGGGACAGCTCGACGATACGAGCAGTACTTC. Translation: CVISDGTARRYEQYF.

In its sample, this clonotype was seen a few times. V is TRBV6-1 and J is TRBJ2-7; weak D call: TRBD1 (6 bases). Germline V gene data show CDR1 as MNHNS and CDR2 as SASEGT. V lost 6 bases to trimming and J lost 0 bases, with 15 bases between them. The CDR3 spans 15 residues. The CDR3 sequence is CASRPTGRSSYEQYF. The CDR3 bases are TGTGCCAGCAGGCCCACAGGGCGCTCCTCCTACGAGCAGTACTTC.

The genes are TRBV5-5 and TRBJ1-6; possibly TRBD1 for D (5 bases). V was cut by 4 bases and J by 0 bases, with 17 bases left in between. Germline-derived CDR1 and CDR2 are SGHKS and YYEKEE (reference sequence). The CDR3 has 18 amino acids. CDR3 nucleotide sequence: TGTGCCAGCAGCCCCCCGCCGAGGGGAAGCTCCTATAATTCACCCCTCCACTTT. The encoded protein is CASSPPPRGSSYNSPLHF.

The genes are TRBV6-5 and TRBJ2-5, with 9 nucleotides matching TRBD2. There are 12 residues in the CDR3. V lost 7 bases, J lost 6 bases, and 3 bases stayed unmatched. The germline gives CDR1 MNHEY, CDR2 SVGAGI. The chain's CDR3 is CASKGLAKTQYF. The CDR3 coding sequence is TGTGCCAGCAAAGGACTAGCGAAGACCCAGTACTTC.

The V and J genes are TRBV5-1 and TRBJ2-1; D is unresolved. The CDR3 is 11 amino acids. The germline V and J ends were trimmed by 8 bases and 7 bases, with 10 bases remaining between them. The germline V gene encodes CDR1 SGHRS and CDR2 YFSETQ. The CDR3 here is CASNGQNEQFF. Written as DNA, the CDR3 is TGCGCCAGTAATGGGCAGAATGAGCAGTTCTTC.

This clonotype has a count of ten or more. This chain joins TRBV12-3 or TRBV12-4 and TRBJ2-5; D not resolved. This CDR3 region has 13 residues. Deletions cut 3 bases from V and 5 bases from J, with 10 bases between. CDR3 in amino acids: CASSFSSSETQYF. DNA of the CDR3: TGTGCCAGCAGTTTCAGTTCATCGGAGACCCAGTACTTC.

The rearrangement links TRBV5-6 to TRBJ2-2; D might be TRBD2 (7 bases). The V end lost 7 bases, the J end lost 0 bases, and 10 bases lay between the germline ends. This CDR3 has 14 amino acids. CDR1 and CDR2 from the germline V gene are SGHDT and YYEEEE. The CDR3 region has the DNA TGTGCCAGCTGCGGGGGCGCGAACACCGGGGAGCTGTTTTTT. Translating gives CASCGGANTGELFF.

This clonotype was observed at least ten times. The chain links TRBV20-1 to TRBJ2-1; 8 bases map to TRBD2. Germline CDR1 DFQATT, CDR2 SNEGSKA (reference sequence). Trimming cost V 6 bases and J 4 bases; bases outside gene matches: 8. The CDR3 contains 14 residues. The CDR3 loop reads CSARGGKGYNEQFF. CDR3 DNA sequence: TGCAGTGCCCGGGGGGGCAAAGGGTACAATGAGCAGTTCTTC.

This chain uses TRBV7-9 with TRBJ2-5, with D possibly matching TRBD2 (5 bases). Near its end, the DNA agrees better with TRBJ2-1, so the J call may be wrong. Germline CDR1 and CDR2: SEHNR and FQNEAQ (reference sequence). CDR3 length: 12 amino acids. CDR3 sequence reads: CASSSAGNEQFF. CDR3 DNA sequence: TGTGCCAGCAGCTCCGCGGGCAATGAGCAGTTCTTC.

This chain connects TRBV3-1 to TRBJ1-2, with D maybe TRBD1 (5 bases). CDR3 size: 15 residues. Germline V gene data show CDR1 as LGHDT and CDR2 as YNNKEL (reference sequence). Trimming removed 4 bases at V and 3 bases at J, with 15 bases between. CDR3 in DNA: TGTGCCAGCAGCCCCCATGGGGGAAGCTACTATGGCTACACCTTC. Translation: CASSPHGGSYYGYTF.

This clonotype appeared a few times. The V and J genes are TRBV4-1 and TRBJ2-7; D perhaps matches TRBD1 (6 bases). Germline V gene data show CDR1 as MGHRA and CDR2 as YSYEKL. Trimming cost V 0 bases and J 5 bases, with 17 bases left between them. The CDR3 totals 16 residues. The DNA for the CDR3 is TGCGCCAGCAGCCAAGATCGGTCCAGGGGTTTGGACGAGCAGTACTTC. This sequence encodes CASSQDRSRGLDEQYF.

This clonotype has at least ten counts. The CDR3 DNA sequence: TGCAGTGCTAGGACTAGCGATCCAGATACGCAGTATTTT. It specifies CSARTSDPDTQYF. The chain recombines TRBV20-1 with TRBJ2-3; 8 bases line up with TRBD2. The CDR3 length is 13 residues. Germline V gene sequence: CDR1 DFQATT, CDR2 SNEGSKA (reference sequence). J was trimmed by 4 bases and V by 3 bases; bases with no gene match: 3.

J is TRBJ2-5 and V is TRBV29-1; the D is unclear. V was clipped by 4 bases and J by 1 base, with 4 bases between them. The CDR3 spans 11 residues. Germline assignment: CDR1 SQVTM and CDR2 ANQGSEA. The CDR3 DNA reads as TGCAGCGTTGTTATCCAAGAGACCCAGTACTTC. Translation gives CSVVIQETQYF.